This T cell receptor beta chain was obtained from a study of blood T cell repertoires in COVID-19. Study as a whole: Some COVID-19 samples were acute and others convalescent; all came from the United States, Italy and Spain.

Germline lookup yields CDR1 MGHRA and CDR2 YSYEKL. V was pared by 0 bases and J by 6 bases, with 20 bases between. The CDR3 loop spans 17 amino acids. Data came from immunoSEQ multiplex PCR; TCRdb stores just in-frame clones and leaves some out. The data show 250,000 to 300,000 clones, with about 89% seen just once and around 2% held by the top ten. The Seattle site enrolled patients during active infection and followed them longitudinally. Sequencing was done on a sample of peripheral blood. The chain links TRBV4-1 to TRBJ1-2; a possible D gene is TRBD1 (5 bases). The receptor comes from a woman aged 30 to 39 with COVID-19, enrolled during active disease. The CDR3: CASSQDRDQGSANGYTF. The CDR3 DNA reads TGCGCCAGCAGCCAAGATCGCGATCAGGGTTCCGCCAATGGCTACACCTTC.